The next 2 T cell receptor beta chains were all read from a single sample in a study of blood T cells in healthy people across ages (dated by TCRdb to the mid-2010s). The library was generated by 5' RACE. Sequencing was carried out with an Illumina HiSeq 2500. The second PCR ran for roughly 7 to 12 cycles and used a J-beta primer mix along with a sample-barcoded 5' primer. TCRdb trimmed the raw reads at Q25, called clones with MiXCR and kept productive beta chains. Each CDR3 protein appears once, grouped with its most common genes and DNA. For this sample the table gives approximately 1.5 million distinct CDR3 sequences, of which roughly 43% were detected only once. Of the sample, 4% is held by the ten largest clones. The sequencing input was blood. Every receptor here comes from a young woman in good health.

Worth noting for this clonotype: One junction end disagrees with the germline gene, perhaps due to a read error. In DNA form, the CDR3 reads TGTGTCAGCAGTGAATATCGAGGTGGGGACAGGGTCTTCTACGAGCAGTACTTC. Translating it yields CVSSEYRGGDRVFYEQYF. V and J are TRBV25-1 and TRBJ2-7; 9 bases align to TRBD1. The CDR3 spans 18 residues. From germline, CDR1 is MGHDK and CDR2 SYGVNS.

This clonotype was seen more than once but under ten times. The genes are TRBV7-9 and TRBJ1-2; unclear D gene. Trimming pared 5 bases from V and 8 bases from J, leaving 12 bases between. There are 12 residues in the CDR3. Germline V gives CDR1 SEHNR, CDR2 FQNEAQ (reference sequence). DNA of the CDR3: TGTGCCAGCAGCCCGGTGCTTTTGGGCTACACCTTC. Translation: CASSPVLLGYTF.